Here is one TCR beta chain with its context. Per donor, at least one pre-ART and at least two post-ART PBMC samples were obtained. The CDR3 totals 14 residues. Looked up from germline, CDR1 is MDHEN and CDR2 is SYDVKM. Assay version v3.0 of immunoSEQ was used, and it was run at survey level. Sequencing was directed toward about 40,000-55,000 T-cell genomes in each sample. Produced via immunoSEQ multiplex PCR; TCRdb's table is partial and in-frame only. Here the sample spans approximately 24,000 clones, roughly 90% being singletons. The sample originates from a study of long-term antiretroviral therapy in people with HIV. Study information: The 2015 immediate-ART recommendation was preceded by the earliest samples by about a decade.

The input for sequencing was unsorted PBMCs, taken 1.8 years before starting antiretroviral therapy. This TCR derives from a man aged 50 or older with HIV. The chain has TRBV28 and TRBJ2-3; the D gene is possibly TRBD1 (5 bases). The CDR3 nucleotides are TGTGCTCTAACTGGGGCTGGCGGCACAGATACGCAGTATTTT. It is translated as CALTGAGGTDTQYF.